The rows below give T cell receptor beta chains drawn from one sample of a study of blood T cell repertoires in COVID-19. Libraries were prepared by immunoSEQ multiplex PCR; TCRdb keeps only in-frame clonotypes and omits some of them. This table has roughly 41,000 clones, roughly 80% appearing once. The sequencing input was peripheral blood. All receptors come from a man in his fifties with active COVID-19. Both conserved end residues are part of each CDR3. Each record gives: J gene, clone size, V gene, D gene, CDR3 protein, CDR3 DNA. A D gene is named only where the DNA matches it firmly. Size is stated for part of the rows, as once, few or many counts, or as a class when the clone is expanded.

J: TRBJ2-3
size: .
V: TRBV7-7
D: .
CDR3: CASSLTGSTDTQYF
DNA: TGTGCCAGCAGCCTCACAGGGAGCACAGATACGCAGTATTTT

J: TRBJ2-7
size: .
V: TRBV13
D: .
CDR3: CASSLGLGASEQYF
DNA: TGTGCCAGCAGCTTAGGTCTGGGGGCGAGCGAGCAGTACTTC

J: TRBJ1-1
size: .
V: TRBV28
D: .
CDR3: CATEHLNTEAFF
DNA: TGTGCCACCGAACACCTGAACACTGAAGCTTTCTTT

J: TRBJ2-2
size: .
V: TRBV19
D: TRBD2
CDR3: CASSQSGVNTGELFF
DNA: TGTGCCAGTAGCCAAAGCGGGGTTAACACCGGGGAGCTGTTTTTT

J: TRBJ2-6
size: .
V: TRBV2
D: .
CDR3: CASSSQSLRVGANVLTF
DNA: TGTGCCAGCAGTAGCCAGAGCCTCAGGGTGGGGGCCAACGTCCTGACTTTC

J: TRBJ2-3
size: once
V: TRBV6-5
D: TRBD2
CDR3: CASSQTSGGAYTQYF
DNA: TGTGCCAGCAGTCAAACTAGCGGGGGGGCGTATACGCAGTATTTT

J: TRBJ2-7
size: .
V: TRBV13
D: .
CDR3: CASSLEGGTYEQYF
DNA: TGTGCCAGCAGCTTAGAAGGGGGTACCTACGAGCAGTACTTC

J: TRBJ1-2
size: .
V: TRBV28
D: .
CDR3: CASRTVDRWHGDYGYTF
DNA: TGTGCCAGCAGGACGGTAGACAGGTGGCATGGCGACTATGGCTACACCTTC

J: TRBJ2-7
size: few
V: TRBV4-1
D: TRBD1
CDR3: CASSQVWGQGTYEQYF
DNA: TGCGCCAGCAGCCAAGTCTGGGGACAGGGGACCTACGAGCAGTACTTC

J: TRBJ1-2
size: .
V: TRBV2
D: TRBD1
CDR3: CASSAPRDSYGYTF
DNA: TGTGCCAGCAGTGCCCCTAGGGACAGCTATGGCTACACCTTC

J: TRBJ2-4
size: .
V: TRBV5-4
D: .
CDR3: CASSSEVGAKNIQYF
DNA: TGTGCCAGTTCGTCGGAGGTTGGGGCCAAAAACATTCAGTACTTC

J: TRBJ2-3
size: .
V: TRBV2
D: .
CDR3: CASSEFEGGPGNTQYF
DNA: TGTGCCAGCAGTGAATTTGAGGGGGGGCCGGGGAATACGCAGTATTTT

J: TRBJ2-5
size: .
V: TRBV12-3/TRBV12-4
D: TRBD2
CDR3: CASRNSGGETQYF
DNA: TGTGCCAGCAGAAATAGCGGGGGGGAGACCCAGTACTTC

J: TRBJ2-5
size: .
V: TRBV6-5
D: .
CDR3: CASSLTRGRRETQYF
DNA: TGTGCCAGCAGTTTGACCCGGGGTAGAAGGGAGACCCAGTACTTC

J: TRBJ2-7
size: .
V: TRBV6-5
D: TRBD1
CDR3: CASSTQGAQDEQYF
DNA: TGTGCCAGCAGTACCCAGGGGGCGCAGGACGAGCAGTACTTC

J: TRBJ2-3
size: .
V: TRBV10-3
D: .
CDR3: CAISESTGTDTQYF
DNA: TGTGCCATCAGTGAGTCAACGGGCACAGATACGCAGTATTTT

J: TRBJ2-3
size: .
V: TRBV4-2
D: TRBD2
CDR3: CASSPGLAGGTDTQYF
DNA: TGTGCCAGCAGCCCGGGACTAGCGGGGGGCACAGATACGCAGTATTTT

J: TRBJ2-7
size: .
V: TRBV19
D: TRBD2
CDR3: CASSGSSGSYEQYF
DNA: TGTGCCAGTAGTGGCTCTAGCGGTAGCTACGAGCAGTACTTC

J: TRBJ2-2
size: .
V: TRBV7-2
D: .
CDR3: CASSQGLLTGELFF
DNA: TGTGCCAGCAGCCAGGGACTTCTAACCGGGGAGCTGTTTTTT

J: TRBJ2-1
size: .
V: TRBV6-5
D: TRBD2
CDR3: CASSYRGGAGGKQFF
DNA: TGTGCCAGCAGTTACCGGGGAGGAGCGGGGGGAAAGCAGTTCTTC

J: TRBJ1-2
size: .
V: TRBV10-3
D: TRBD1
CDR3: CAISEGTGGTYGYTF
DNA: TGTGCCATCAGTGAGGGGACAGGGGGAACCTATGGCTACACCTTC

J: TRBJ1-1
size: .
V: TRBV12-5
D: .
CDR3: CASGTGSTLNTEAFF
DNA: TGTGCTAGTGGAACAGGGAGTACCTTGAACACTGAAGCTTTCTTT

J: TRBJ2-3
size: .
V: TRBV9
D: .
CDR3: CASSVDRAHTQYF
DNA: TGTGCCAGCAGCGTAGACAGGGCTCATACGCAGTATTTT

J: TRBJ2-1
size: .
V: TRBV5-1
D: TRBD1
CDR3: CASSLALTGVDEQFF
DNA: TGCGCCAGCAGCTTGGCCCTGACAGGGGTCGATGAGCAGTTCTTC

J: TRBJ2-7
size: .
V: TRBV24-1
D: TRBD1
CDR3: CATHRGGYEQYF
DNA: TGTGCCACCCACAGGGGCGGATACGAGCAGTACTTC

J: TRBJ1-4
size: once
V: TRBV27
D: TRBD1
CDR3: CASSPMGQGAEKLFF
DNA: TGTGCCAGCAGCCCTATGGGACAGGGGGCTGAAAAACTGTTTTTT

J: TRBJ2-2
size: .
V: TRBV6-2/TRBV6-3
D: .
CDR3: CASSYVSWRTGELFF
DNA: TGTGCCAGCAGTTATGTTAGCTGGCGCACCGGGGAGCTGTTTTTT

J: TRBJ2-3
size: .
V: TRBV13
D: .
CDR3: CASSPRDISTDTQYF
DNA: TGTGCCAGCAGCCCCCGGGACATAAGCACAGATACGCAGTATTTT

J: TRBJ1-1
size: .
V: TRBV6-2/TRBV6-3
D: TRBD1
CDR3: CASSGQGKGNTEAFF
DNA: TGTGCCAGCAGTGGACAGGGAAAAGGGAACACTGAAGCTTTCTTT

J: TRBJ2-7
size: once
V: TRBV4-3
D: .
CDR3: CASSQGRYYEQYF
DNA: TGCGCCAGCAGCCAAGGGCGGTACTACGAGCAGTACTTC

J: TRBJ1-5
size: .
V: TRBV5-1
D: .
CDR3: CASSPSGDGSNQPQHF
DNA: TGCGCCAGCAGCCCTTCGGGGGACGGAAGCAATCAGCCCCAGCATTTT

J: TRBJ2-7
size: once
V: TRBV9
D: .
CDR3: CASSPRYSYEQYF
DNA: TGTGCCAGCAGCCCCCGCTACTCCTACGAGCAGTACTTC

J: TRBJ1-1
size: once
V: TRBV3-1/TRBV3-2
D: .
CDR3: CASSPHRENTEAFF
DNA: TGTGCCAGCAGTCCGCACAGGGAGAACACTGAAGCTTTCTTT

J: TRBJ1-4
size: .
V: TRBV28
D: TRBD1
CDR3: CASTEDRGNEKLFF
DNA: TGTGCCAGCACCGAGGACAGGGGGAATGAAAAACTGTTTTTT

J: TRBJ2-1
size: .
V: TRBV15
D: TRBD2
CDR3: CATSRGGTRGGGQFF
DNA: TGTGCCACCAGCAGAGGCGGTACGCGGGGGGGCGGGCAGTTCTTC

J: TRBJ2-2
size: .
V: TRBV5-1
D: .
CDR3: CASSGQGGRELFF
DNA: TGCGCCAGCAGCGGTCAGGGGGGCCGGGAGCTGTTTTTT

J: TRBJ2-5
size: .
V: TRBV27
D: TRBD2
CDR3: CASSHLQRGVQETQYF
DNA: TGTGCCAGCAGTCATCTTCAGCGGGGGGTCCAAGAGACCCAGTACTTC

J: TRBJ1-1
size: .
V: TRBV5-1
D: TRBD1
CDR3: CASSYPGQGAVTEAFF
DNA: TGCGCCAGCAGCTATCCGGGACAGGGGGCGGTCACTGAAGCTTTCTTT

J: TRBJ1-1
size: .
V: TRBV2
D: .
CDR3: CASKYSTEAFF
DNA: TGTGCCAGCAAATATTCCACTGAAGCTTTCTTT

J: TRBJ1-5
size: .
V: TRBV7-9
D: .
CDR3: CASSLSVVGDQPQHF
DNA: TGTGCCAGCAGCCTCTCTGTTGTGGGAGATCAGCCCCAGCATTTT

J: TRBJ2-3
size: .
V: TRBV2
D: TRBD2
CDR3: CASSDPGGYTDTQYF
DNA: TGTGCCAGCAGTGATCCGGGGGGTTACACAGATACGCAGTATTTT

J: TRBJ2-7
size: few
V: TRBV5-1
D: TRBD2
CDR3: CASSLTSGAFEQYF
DNA: TGCGCCAGCAGCTTGACTAGCGGTGCTTTTGAGCAGTACTTC

J: TRBJ2-1
size: .
V: TRBV5-4
D: .
CDR3: CASSWGPISYNEQFF
DNA: TGTGCCAGCAGCTGGGGGCCTATCTCCTACAATGAGCAGTTCTTC

J: TRBJ2-5
size: .
V: TRBV3-1/TRBV3-2
D: .
CDR3: CASSQDGAGLETQYF
DNA: TGTGCCAGCAGCCAAGACGGGGCGGGGTTAGAGACCCAGTACTTC